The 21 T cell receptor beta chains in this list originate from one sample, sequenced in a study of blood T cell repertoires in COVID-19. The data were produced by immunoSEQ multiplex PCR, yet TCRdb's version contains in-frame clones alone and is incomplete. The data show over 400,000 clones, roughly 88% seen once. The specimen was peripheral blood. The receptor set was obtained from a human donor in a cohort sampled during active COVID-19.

The chain's CDR3 is CAISGQGKDSGANVLTF. The DNA of the CDR3 is TGTGCCATCAGTGGACAGGGCAAGGACTCTGGGGCCAACGTCCTGACTTTC. The V gene is TRBV10-3, the J gene TRBJ2-6, with 7 bases that match TRBD1. With V trimmed by 4 bases and J by 0 bases, 6 bases remained unmatched. The CDR3 spans 17 residues. Germline V gene data show CDR1 as ENHRY and CDR2 as SYGVKD.

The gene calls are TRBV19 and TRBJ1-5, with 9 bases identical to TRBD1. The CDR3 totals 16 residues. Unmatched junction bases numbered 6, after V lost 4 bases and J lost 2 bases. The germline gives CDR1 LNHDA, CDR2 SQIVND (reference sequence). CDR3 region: CASSNRDRDGNQPQHF. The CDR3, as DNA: TGTGCCAGTAGTAACCGGGACAGGGACGGCAATCAGCCCCAGCATTTT.

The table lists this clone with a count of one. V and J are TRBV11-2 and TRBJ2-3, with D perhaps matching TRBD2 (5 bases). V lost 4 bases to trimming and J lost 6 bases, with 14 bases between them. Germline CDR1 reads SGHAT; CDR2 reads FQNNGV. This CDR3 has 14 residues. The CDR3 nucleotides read TGTGCCAGCAGCTCTCGACTTAGCGTGGATACGCAGTATTTT. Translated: CASSSRLSVDTQYF.

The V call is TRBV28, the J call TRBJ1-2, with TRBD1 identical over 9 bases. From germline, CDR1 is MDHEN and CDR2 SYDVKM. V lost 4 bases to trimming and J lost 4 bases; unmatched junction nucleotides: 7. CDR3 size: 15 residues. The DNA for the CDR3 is TGTGCCAGCAGTTCGATACAGGGGGCCGGCTATGGCTACACCTTC. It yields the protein CASSSIQGAGYGYTF.

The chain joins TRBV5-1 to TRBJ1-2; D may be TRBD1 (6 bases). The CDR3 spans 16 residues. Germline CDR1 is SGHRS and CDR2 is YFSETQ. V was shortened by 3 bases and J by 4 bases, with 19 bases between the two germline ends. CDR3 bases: TGCGCCAGCAGCTCCAGCCGCTCGGGGGGGGCCTATGGCTACACCTTC. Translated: CASSSSRSGGAYGYTF.

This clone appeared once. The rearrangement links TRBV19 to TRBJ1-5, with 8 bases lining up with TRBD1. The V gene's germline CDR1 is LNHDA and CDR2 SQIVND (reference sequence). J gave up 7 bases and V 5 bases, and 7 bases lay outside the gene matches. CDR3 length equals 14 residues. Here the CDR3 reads CASSATGGEQPQHF. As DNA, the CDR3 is TGTGCCAGTAGTGCAACAGGGGGGGAACAGCCCCAGCATTTT.

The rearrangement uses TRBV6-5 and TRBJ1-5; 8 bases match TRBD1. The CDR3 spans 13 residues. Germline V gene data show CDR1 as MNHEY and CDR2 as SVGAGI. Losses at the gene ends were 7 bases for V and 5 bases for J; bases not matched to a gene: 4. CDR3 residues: CASTTGVDQPQHF. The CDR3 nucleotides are TGTGCCAGCACGACAGGGGTGGATCAGCCCCAGCATTTT.

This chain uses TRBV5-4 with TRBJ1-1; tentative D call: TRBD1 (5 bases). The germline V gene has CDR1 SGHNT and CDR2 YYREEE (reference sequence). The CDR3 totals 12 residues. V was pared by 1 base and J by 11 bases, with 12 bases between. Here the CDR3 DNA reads TGTGCCAGCAGCTTGACGCAGGGTGGTGCTTTCTTT. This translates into CASSLTQGGAFF.

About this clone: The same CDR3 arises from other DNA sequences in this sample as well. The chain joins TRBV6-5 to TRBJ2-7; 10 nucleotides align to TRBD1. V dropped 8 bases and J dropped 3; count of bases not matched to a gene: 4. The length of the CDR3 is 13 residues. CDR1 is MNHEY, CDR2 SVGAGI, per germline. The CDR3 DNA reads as TGTGCCAGCCGACAGGGGGCCCTCTACGAGCAGTACTTC. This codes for CASRQGALYEQYF.

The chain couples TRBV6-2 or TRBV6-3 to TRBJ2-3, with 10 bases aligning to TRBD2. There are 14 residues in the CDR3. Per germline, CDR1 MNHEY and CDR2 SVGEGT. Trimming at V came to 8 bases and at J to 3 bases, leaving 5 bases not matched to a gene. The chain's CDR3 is CASRLAGETDTQYF. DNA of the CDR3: TGTGCCAGCCGCCTAGCGGGAGAAACAGATACGCAGTATTTT.

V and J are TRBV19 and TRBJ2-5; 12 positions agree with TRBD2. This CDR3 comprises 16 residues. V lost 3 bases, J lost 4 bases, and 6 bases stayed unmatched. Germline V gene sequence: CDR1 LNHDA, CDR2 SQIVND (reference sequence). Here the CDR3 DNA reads TGTGCCAGTAGTATTCTCGGGACTAGCGGGCGAGAGACCCAGTACTTC. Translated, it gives CASSILGTSGRETQYF.

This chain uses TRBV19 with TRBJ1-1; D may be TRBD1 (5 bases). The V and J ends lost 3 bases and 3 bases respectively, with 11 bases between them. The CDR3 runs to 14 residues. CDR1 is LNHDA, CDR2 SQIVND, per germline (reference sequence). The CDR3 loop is CASSMGGTDTEAFF. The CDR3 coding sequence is TGTGCCAGTAGTATGGGGGGGACGGACACTGAAGCTTTCTTT.

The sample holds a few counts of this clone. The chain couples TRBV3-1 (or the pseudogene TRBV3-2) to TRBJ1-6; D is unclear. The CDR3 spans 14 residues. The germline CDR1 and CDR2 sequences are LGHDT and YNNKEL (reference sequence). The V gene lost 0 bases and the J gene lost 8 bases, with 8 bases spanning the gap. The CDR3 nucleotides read TGTGCCAGCAGCCAAGAAAACAGTCATTCACCCCTCCACTTT. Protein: CASSQENSHSPLHF.

CDR3 sequence reads: CASSPRQGGYEQYF. The CDR3, as DNA: TGTGCCAGCTCACCACGGCAGGGGGGCTACGAGCAGTACTTC. V and J are TRBV18 and TRBJ2-7, with a tentative D call TRBD1 (7 bases). Germline CDR1 is KGHSH and CDR2 is LQKENI. Trimming left V 1 base short and J 3 bases short, with 10 bases between. The CDR3 totals 14 residues.

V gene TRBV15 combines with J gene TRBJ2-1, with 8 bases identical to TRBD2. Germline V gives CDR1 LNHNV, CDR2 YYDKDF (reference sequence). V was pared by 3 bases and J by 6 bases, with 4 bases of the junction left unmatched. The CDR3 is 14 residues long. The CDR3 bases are TGTGCCACCAGCAGCCGACTAGCGAGCAATGAGCAGTTCTTC. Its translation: CATSSRLASNEQFF.

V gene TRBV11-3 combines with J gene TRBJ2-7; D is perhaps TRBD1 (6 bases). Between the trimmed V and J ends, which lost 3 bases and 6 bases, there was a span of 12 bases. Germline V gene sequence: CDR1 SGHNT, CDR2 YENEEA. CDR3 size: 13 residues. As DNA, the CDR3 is TGTGCCAGCAGCTTGGCCAGAGGGGGCGAGCAGTACTTC. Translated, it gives CASSLARGGEQYF.

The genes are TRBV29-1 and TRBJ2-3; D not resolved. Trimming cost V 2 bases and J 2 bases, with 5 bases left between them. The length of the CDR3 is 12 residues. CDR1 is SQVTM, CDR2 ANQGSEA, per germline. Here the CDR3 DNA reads TGCAGCGTTGAACAGAACACAGATACGCAGTATTTT. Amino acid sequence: CSVEQNTDTQYF.

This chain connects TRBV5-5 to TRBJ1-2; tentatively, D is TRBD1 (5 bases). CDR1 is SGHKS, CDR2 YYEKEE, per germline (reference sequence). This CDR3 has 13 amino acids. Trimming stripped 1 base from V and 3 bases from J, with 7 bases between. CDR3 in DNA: TGTGCCAGCAGCTTGACGGGGGACTATGGCTACACCTTC. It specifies CASSLTGDYGYTF.

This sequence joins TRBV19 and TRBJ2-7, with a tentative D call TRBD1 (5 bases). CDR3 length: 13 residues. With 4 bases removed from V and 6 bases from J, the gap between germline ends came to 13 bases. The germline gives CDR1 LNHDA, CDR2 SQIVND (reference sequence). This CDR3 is CASSKTQGTEQYF. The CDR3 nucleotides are TGTGCCAGTAGTAAAACCCAGGGAACCGAGCAGTACTTC.

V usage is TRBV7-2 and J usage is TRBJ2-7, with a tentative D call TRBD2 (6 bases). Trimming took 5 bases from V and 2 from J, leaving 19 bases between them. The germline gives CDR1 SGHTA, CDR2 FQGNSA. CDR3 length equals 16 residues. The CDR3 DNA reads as TGTGCCAGCAGCCTCGGTGGGGGAGGAAACCCCTACGAGCAGTACTTC. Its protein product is CASSLGGGGNPYEQYF.

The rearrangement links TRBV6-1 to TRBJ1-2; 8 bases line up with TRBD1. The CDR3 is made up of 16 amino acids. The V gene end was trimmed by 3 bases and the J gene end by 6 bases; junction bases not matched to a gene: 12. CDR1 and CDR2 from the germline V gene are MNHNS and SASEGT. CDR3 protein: CASSDPAGDRYNGYTF. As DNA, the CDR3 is TGTGCCAGCAGTGACCCGGCAGGGGACAGGTATAATGGCTACACCTTC.